This T cell receptor (beta chain) was recovered during a study of cytomegalovirus exposure and HLA in healthy donors. Study conclusions and caveats: Overall, around 160 TCR beta chains were annotated as cytomegalovirus-associated. Accurate predictions that matched the HLA-A and HLA-B alleles of most subjects were reportedly made from TCR beta sequences. Generally TCR sequences proved uncommon, though certain public TCRs appeared in numerous donors.

The PCR made use of 60 Vbeta and 13 Jbeta primers. In the original workflow: Around 83 million unique TCR beta chains, 9 million to 14 million shared, were counted in a later analysis. Here immunoSEQ multiplex PCR was the method, and the copy in TCRdb shows in-frame clones only, minus some. V, J and clone size derive from that table, while D and trimming were established from the DNA sequence. The table records some 150,000 clones, roughly three quarters of them present only once. The CDR3 has 15 residues. Losses at the gene ends were 8 bases for V and 2 bases for J; bases not matched to a gene: 11. CDR1 and CDR2 (germline): ENHRY, SYGVKD. This clone was observed once. Its target is unknown.

Input material: PBMCs. This sequence originates from a male donor in good health and CMV-seronegative. The chain links TRBV10-3 to TRBJ1-2; 7 nucleotides line up with TRBD1. The CDR3: CAIGLKGALNYGYTF. The CDR3 coding sequence is TGTGCCATCGGTCTGAAGGGGGCCCTAAACTATGGCTACACCTTC.